The next 32 T cell receptor beta chains were all read from a single sample in a study of OX40 agonist ivuxolimab in advanced cancers. TCRdb's table, derived via immunoSEQ multiplex PCR, lists solely in-frame clones and lacks some. The sample lists around 17,000 clones, less than 90% occurring once. The sample consisted of CD4+ or CD8+ T cells sorted from blood, taken in a trial of the OX40 agonist ivuxolimab. The receptors were sampled from an adult with an advanced solid tumor such as melanoma, head and neck, liver or kidney cancer.

The gene calls are TRBV9 and TRBJ2-6, with 12 bases that match TRBD2. Germline V gene data show CDR1 as SGDLS and CDR2 as YYNGEE. V gave up 3 bases and J gave up 4 bases; unmatched junction bases: 5. This CDR3 contains 17 residues. CDR3 sequence (DNA): TGTGCCAGCAGCGAGACTAGCGGGAGCTTGGGGGCCAACGTCCTGACTTTC. The encoded protein is CASSETSGSLGANVLTF. Based on the CDR3 plus reference TRBV9 and TRBJ2-6, the full variable domain is DSGVTQTPKHLITATGQRVTLRCSPRSGDLSVYWYQQSLDQGLQFLIQYYNGEERAKGNILERFSAQQFPDLHSELNLSSLELGDSALYFCASSETSGSLGANVLTFGAGSRLTVL.

This chain joins TRBV11-3 and TRBJ2-7, with D unresolved. The CDR3 sequence is 13 residues long. The germline CDR1 and CDR2 sequences are SGHNT and YENEEA. Trimming shortened V by 1 base and J by 6 bases, and 10 bases separated the two germline ends. The CDR3 is CASSLGTVSEQYF. CDR3 DNA: TGTGCCAGCAGCTTAGGGACGGTGAGCGAGCAGTACTTC.

This clone turned up a few times. The rearrangement links TRBV5-6 to TRBJ1-1; no clear D. CDR1 and CDR2 (germline): SGHDT, YYEEEE. V lost 3 bases and J 1 base, leaving 4 bases between the germline ends. The CDR3 runs 12 residues. The CDR3 nucleotides read TGTGCCAGCAGCTGGCAGAACACTGAAGCTTTCTTT. Its protein product is CASSWQNTEAFF.

The V gene is TRBV29-1, the J gene TRBJ2-1; 7 nucleotides agree with TRBD2. The CDR3 totals 14 residues. V lost 8 bases, J lost 2 bases, and 9 bases stayed unmatched. Germline CDR1 reads SQVTM; CDR2 reads ANQGSEA. The CDR3 region has the DNA TGCAGCATAAGTTCCGGGACTACCTACAATGAGCAGTTCTTC. As protein: CSISSGTTYNEQFF.

This clone was detected once. The chain couples TRBV5-5 to TRBJ1-2; no reliable D call. Trimming left V 6 bases short and J 3 bases short, with 15 bases between. From germline, CDR1 is SGHKS and CDR2 YYEKEE (reference sequence). This CDR3 region has 14 residues. The CDR3 loop is CASTPRPEYYGYTF. The DNA for the CDR3 is TGTGCCAGCACCCCGAGGCCCGAATACTATGGCTACACCTTC. The complete variable domain, with remaining parts taken from reference TRBV5-5 and TRBJ1-2, reads DAGVTQSPTHLIKTRGQQVTLRCSPISGHKSVSWYQQVLGQGPQFIFQYYEKEERGRGNFPDRFSARQFPNYSSELNVNALLLGDSALYLCASTPRPEYYGYTFGSGTRLTVV.

V and J are TRBV5-4 and TRBJ2-7; TRBD1 aligns across 8 bases. Trimming took 3 bases from V and 2 from J; bases not matched to a gene: 7. CDR1 is SGHNT, CDR2 YYREEE, per germline (reference sequence). The CDR3 sequence is 15 residues long. The CDR3 is CASSSKGQAAYEQYF. The CDR3 DNA reads as TGTGCCAGCAGCTCGAAGGGACAGGCCGCCTACGAGCAGTACTTC.

The CDR3 spells CASSLGAAVHYEQYF. For the CDR3, the DNA is TGTGCCAGCAGCTTGGGAGCAGCGGTACACTACGAGCAGTACTTC. The genes are TRBV5-4 and TRBJ2-7; a weak D match, TRBD2 (5 bases). The CDR3 extends over 15 amino acids. Germline V CDR1 and CDR2: SGHNT, YYREEE (reference sequence). With 0 bases removed from V and 3 bases from J, the gap between germline ends came to 13 bases.

This chain connects TRBV10-3 to TRBJ2-7; 12 nucleotides align to TRBD2. In germline, CDR1 is ENHRY, CDR2 SYGVKD. Germline trimming cut 4 bases from V and 0 bases from J; bases unmatched to any gene: 1. CDR3 size: 15 residues. CDR3 DNA: TGTGCCATCAGTGCGACTAGCGGGAGCTCCTACGAGCAGTACTTC. It translates to CAISATSGSSYEQYF.

This chain connects TRBV5-8 to TRBJ2-2; D ambiguous. The CDR3 length is 14 residues. Looked up from germline, CDR1 is SGHTS and CDR2 is YDEGEE. V lost 4 bases and J lost 5, with 12 bases in between. DNA of the CDR3: TGTGCCAGCAGCCCGTCCCACCGGACCGGGGAGCTGTTTTTT. It codes for CASSPSHRTGELFF.

The chain has TRBV19 and TRBJ2-7; D is uncertain. From germline, CDR1 is LNHDA and CDR2 SQIVND (reference sequence). Trimming stripped 2 bases from V and 0 bases from J, with 17 bases between. The CDR3 runs 17 residues. The CDR3 nucleotides are TGTGCCAGTAGTATAACTCCATTTGGGGTCAGCTCCTACGAGCAGTACTTC. Translation: CASSITPFGVSSYEQYF.

This chain connects TRBV14 to TRBJ2-1; 10 positions match TRBD2. The CDR3 spans 15 residues. Germline loops: CDR1 SGHDN, CDR2 FVKESK. V dropped 1 base and J dropped 6; count of bases not matched to a gene: 3. The CDR3 spells CASSQATSGTNEQFF. Written as DNA, the CDR3 is TGTGCCAGCAGCCAAGCAACTAGCGGGACCAATGAGCAGTTCTTC.

The chain recombines TRBV9 with TRBJ2-1, with TRBD2 matching over 7 bases. This CDR3 is 15 amino acids long. V gave up 4 bases and J gave up 3 bases; unmatched junction bases: 7. Germline lookup yields CDR1 SGDLS and CDR2 YYNGEE. The CDR3 here is CASSKTGTIYNEQFF. Written as DNA, the CDR3 is TGTGCCAGCAGCAAAACTGGGACTATCTACAATGAGCAGTTCTTC. Full variable domain (missing parts from reference TRBV9 and TRBJ2-1): DSGVTQTPKHLITATGQRVTLRCSPRSGDLSVYWYQQSLDQGLQFLIQYYNGEERAKGNILERFSAQQFPDLHSELNLSSLELGDSALYFCASSKTGTIYNEQFFGPGTRLTVL.

This rearrangement joins TRBV11-2 to TRBJ2-1; 13 bases are shared with TRBD2. Germline V gives CDR1 SGHAT, CDR2 FQNNGV. The CDR3 has 15 residues. V dropped 3 bases and J dropped 6; count of bases not matched to a gene: 2. The CDR3 here is CASSFTSGRANEQFF. DNA for the CDR3: TGTGCCAGCAGCTTCACTAGCGGGAGGGCCAATGAGCAGTTCTTC.

V gene TRBV7-8 combines with J gene TRBJ1-5; D call uncertain. The CDR3 spans 16 residues. V gave up 1 base and J gave up 0 bases, with 10 bases separating them. Germline CDR1 reads SGHVS; CDR2 reads FQNEAQ. The DNA for the CDR3 is TGTGCCAGCAGCTTAGATCACGGTATTAGCAATCAGCCCCAGCATTTT. It specifies CASSLDHGISNQPQHF.

The chain employs TRBV7-6 and TRBJ2-3; the match to TRBD2 covers 8 bases. Germline V lookup: CDR1 SGHVS, CDR2 FNYEAQ. The CDR3 has 18 residues. V shed 1 base and J 8 bases; nucleotides not matched to a gene: 17. The CDR3 nucleotides read TGTGCCAGCAGCTTAGATAGCGGGACGTTGTGGGACGTAGGTACGCAGTATTTT. This translates into CASSLDSGTLWDVGTQYF.

The chain combines TRBV5-6 with TRBJ2-7, with D unclear. The length of the CDR3 is 11 residues. Germline values: CDR1 SGHDT, CDR2 YYEEEE. Trimming left V 3 bases short and J 6 bases short, with 7 bases between. DNA for the CDR3: TGTGCCAGCAGCTCTCGAGTCGAGCAGTACTTC. It codes for CASSSRVEQYF.

V is TRBV5-1 and J is TRBJ1-1, with D perhaps TRBD1 (6 bases). The CDR3 consists of 15 residues. V lost 0 bases and J 0 bases, leaving 9 bases between the germline ends. Germline-derived CDR1 and CDR2 are SGHRS and YFSETQ. The CDR3 region has the DNA TGCGCCAGCAGCTTGGCGGCAGGGGTGAACACTGAAGCTTTCTTT. Translating it yields CASSLAAGVNTEAFF.

The V gene is TRBV10-3, the J gene TRBJ2-7; the D gene could be TRBD1 or TRBD2 (5 bases each). The CDR3 extends over 16 amino acids. Germline V gene lookup returns CDR1 ENHRY and CDR2 SYGVKD. V was trimmed by 4 bases and J by 1 base, leaving 17 bases between them. Here the CDR3 reads CAISVPGQGASYEQYF. The CDR3 DNA reads as TGTGCCATCAGTGTCCCCGGGCAGGGAGCGTCCTACGAGCAGTACTTC.

This clone was detected once. The rearrangement links TRBV27 to TRBJ2-2; D is unclear. V was trimmed by 2 bases and J by 11 bases, leaving 9 bases between them. Germline V gene sequence: CDR1 MNHEY, CDR2 SMNVEV (reference sequence). The CDR3 loop spans 12 amino acids. The CDR3 DNA reads as TGTGCCAGCAGTTTAAATGGGGTAGAGCTGTTTTTT. Protein product: CASSLNGVELFF.

In this sample, this clone turned up a few times. The chain employs TRBV7-7 and TRBJ1-5; D call uncertain. The V gene lost 3 bases and the J gene lost 8 bases, with 20 bases spanning the gap. CDR3 length: 16 residues. The germline gives CDR1 SSHAT, CDR2 FNYEAQ (reference sequence). CDR3 amino acids: CASSFQPAGYREPQHF. CDR3 coding DNA: TGTGCCAGCAGCTTTCAGCCAGCAGGCTATAGGGAGCCCCAGCATTTT.

This chain uses TRBV5-1 with TRBJ1-5; unclear D gene. Germline CDR1 and CDR2: SGHRS and YFSETQ. The CDR3 extends over 15 amino acids. V was cut by 5 bases and J by 2 bases, with 14 bases left in between. Here the CDR3 DNA reads TGCGCCAGCAGTCTGTGGGGTGAAGGCAATCAGCCCCAGCATTTT. As protein: CASSLWGEGNQPQHF.

J is TRBJ2-2 and V is TRBV11-3; D is possibly TRBD1 (6 bases). The CDR3 is 17 residues long. Germline CDR1 is SGHNT and CDR2 is YENEEA. V was shortened by 4 bases and J by 3 bases, with 18 bases between the two germline ends. The CDR3 DNA reads as TGTGCCAGCAGCTCCTCCGGGTTACAGGGCGACACCGGGGAGCTGTTTTTT. It specifies CASSSSGLQGDTGELFF.

This rearrangement joins TRBV9 to TRBJ2-3, with 10 bases identical to TRBD1. Germline lookup yields CDR1 SGDLS and CDR2 YYNGEE. The CDR3 sequence is 16 residues long. The V and J ends lost 6 bases and 2 bases, in that order; junction bases with no gene match: 9. The CDR3 bases are TGTGCCAGCACCCCTCGGGACAGGGGATTCACAGATACGCAGTATTTT. Its translation is CASTPRDRGFTDTQYF.

The chain is built from TRBV28 and TRBJ2-7, with a tentative D call TRBD1 (6 bases). Germline V gene data show CDR1 as MDHEN and CDR2 as SYDVKM. Between the trimmed V and J ends, which lost 8 bases and 0 bases, there was a span of 11 bases. The CDR3 is 13 amino acids. CDR3 DNA sequence: TGTGCCAGCGACACAGGGAACTCCTACGAGCAGTACTTC. It codes for CASDTGNSYEQYF.

V gene TRBV10-3 combines with J gene TRBJ1-5; TRBD1 agrees at 7 bases. V lost 5 bases to trimming and J lost 7 bases; unmatched junction nucleotides: 8. Germline CDR1 reads ENHRY; CDR2 reads SYGVKD. The CDR3 runs to 14 residues. The CDR3 bases are TGTGCCATCAGTCAGGGACAGATAGGACAGCCCCAGCATTTT. Its translation is CAISQGQIGQPQHF.

This chain connects TRBV11-2 to TRBJ2-7, with D unresolved. The CDR3 consists of 12 residues. The germline V and J ends were trimmed by 3 bases and 6 bases, with 9 bases remaining between them. Germline CDR1 reads SGHAT; CDR2 reads FQNNGV. The CDR3 DNA follows: TGTGCCAGCAGCTTTGGCCAGGCCGAGCAGTACTTC. Translation: CASSFGQAEQYF.

The gene calls are TRBV27 and TRBJ2-5; possibly TRBD2 for D (7 bases). V gave up 5 bases and J gave up 1 base, with 14 bases separating them. Looked up from germline, CDR1 is MNHEY and CDR2 is SMNVEV (reference sequence). This CDR3 comprises 15 residues. The CDR3 here is CASSPRGTRQETQYF. CDR3 nucleotides: TGTGCCAGCAGTCCGCGGGGGACACGCCAAGAGACCCAGTACTTC.

The V gene is TRBV27, the J gene TRBJ2-1, with 7 bases that match TRBD2. The junction had 4 bases not matched to a gene; V was cut back by 5 bases and J by 3 bases. CDR3 length equals 14 residues. In germline, CDR1 is MNHEY, CDR2 SMNVEV (reference sequence). The CDR3 bases are TGTGCCAGCAGTCCCGCGGGGGTCTACAATGAGCAGTTCTTC. Encoded protein: CASSPAGVYNEQFF.

The CDR3 nucleotides read TGCGCCAGCAGTTTTAACGACAATCAGCCCCAGCATTTT. It is translated as CASSFNDNQPQHF. This chain connects TRBV10-2 to TRBJ1-5; D unresolved. Germline CDR1 reads WSHSY; CDR2 reads SAAADI. Deletions cut 5 bases from V and 3 bases from J, with 8 bases between. The CDR3 is made up of 13 amino acids.

The chain carries TRBV5-1 and TRBJ1-6, with D uncertain. Germline V CDR1 and CDR2: SGHRS, YFSETQ. The V gene lost 3 bases and the J gene lost 5 bases, with 9 bases spanning the gap. The CDR3 is made up of 14 amino acids. Here the CDR3 DNA reads TGCGCCAGCAGCTACTCAGTGAATAATTCACCCCTCCACTTT. Residues: CASSYSVNNSPLHF.

The V call is TRBV6-5, the J call TRBJ2-5; maybe TRBD2 (6 bases). Trimming took off 0 bases at V and 4 bases at J, with 15 bases between the two ends. The CDR3 contains 16 residues. The germline gives CDR1 MNHEY, CDR2 SVGAGI. The CDR3 is CASSYSPGASPETQYF. CDR3 bases: TGTGCCAGCAGTTACTCTCCGGGAGCCTCCCCAGAGACCCAGTACTTC.

With respect to this clone: One junction end does not reproduce the germline sequence, and a read error may be involved. V is TRBV15 and J is TRBJ2-7; TRBD2 agrees at 11 bases. The germline V gene has CDR1 LNHNV and CDR2 YYDKDF (reference sequence). The CDR3 loop spans 18 amino acids. Here the CDR3 reads CATRRDPSRTSGSAEQYF. The CDR3, as DNA: TGTGCCACCAGGAGAGACCCATCCCGTACTAGCGGGAGTGCCGAGCAGTACTTC.